Listed below are T cell receptor beta chains from one sample, sequenced in a study of high-grade serous ovarian cancer treatment subgroups. TCRdb's copy holds only in-frame clones and misses some; the assay was immunoSEQ multiplex PCR. The top ten hold 3.1% of the sample, which has about 36,000 clones, roughly 83% seen once. Sequencing input: tumor tissue. The receptors come from a human donor with high-grade serous ovarian cancer. CDR3s include the opening cysteine and the closing phenylalanine or tryptophan. A D gene is named only where the DNA matches it firmly. A clone size is listed for some rows: how often the clone was seen (once, few, many), or a class if it is expanded.

>TRBJ2-5|TRBV14|.|.
TGTGCCAGCAGCCAAGGAATGGGGGAGACCCAGTACTTC
CASSQGMGETQYF
>TRBJ1-4|TRBV28|.|.
TGTGCCAGCAGCCAAGGCGGGGGACAACTTAATGAAAAACTGTTTTTT
CASSQGGGQLNEKLFF
>TRBJ1-1|TRBV20-1|.|TRBD1
TGCAGTGCTTCACAGGGGACTGAAGCTTTCTTT
CSASQGTEAFF
>TRBJ2-3|TRBV5-1|.|.
TGCGCCAGCAGCTCTGGCCCTACAGATACGCAGTATTTT
CASSSGPTDTQYF
>TRBJ2-7|TRBV7-9|few|.
TGTGCCAGCAGCTTCGGCTTTTCCTACGAGCAGTACTTC
CASSFGFSYEQYF
>TRBJ2-2|TRBV6-1|.|.
TGTGCCAGCAGTCCGAGAGGACTTTCCGGGGAGCTGTTTTTT
CASSPRGLSGELFF
>TRBJ1-2|TRBV4-3|.|.
TGCGCCAGCAGCCAAGATCCGAGGAATCGCTACACCTTC
CASSQDPRNRYTF
>TRBJ2-1|TRBV19|.|.
TGTGCAGTTGGGGGAGGCAGTGAGCAGTTCTTC
CAVGGGSEQFF
>TRBJ1-2|TRBV7-9|.|.
TGTGCCAGCACGAGAAAAGAGGGGCAGGATGGCTACACCTTC
CASTRKEGQDGYTF
>TRBJ2-2|TRBV15|.|.
TGTGCCACCAGCAGAGTGATCGCCGGGGAGCTGTTTTTT
CATSRVIAGELFF
>TRBJ2-3|TRBV20-1|.|.
TGCAGTGGCCCTAGGGGGGATACGCAGTATTTT
CSGPRGDTQYF
>TRBJ2-7|TRBV5-4|.|.
TGTGCCAGCAGCCACCCAAGCTCCTACGAGCAGTACTTC
CASSHPSSYEQYF
>TRBJ1-2|TRBV28|.|TRBD1
TGTGCCAGCAGTCCCACAGGGGGGAATGGCTACACCTTC
CASSPTGGNGYTF
>TRBJ2-3|TRBV5-1|.|.
TGCGCCAGCAGCTTGGGGATTCGGAGCCGGGATACGCAGTATTTT
CASSLGIRSRDTQYF
>TRBJ2-1|TRBV5-1|.|.
TGCGCCAGCAGCTTGGATGCGGGACGGAATGAGCAGTTCTTC
CASSLDAGRNEQFF
>TRBJ1-2|TRBV15|.|TRBD1
TGTGCCACCAGCAGAGCTTCCGGGACAGGGGGCGCGGAAGGCTACACCTTC
CATSRASGTGGAEGYTF
>TRBJ2-7|TRBV21-1|.|.
TGTGCCAGCAGCAAAGAAAGTGGCGCCTACGAGCAGTACTTC
CASSKESGAYEQYF
>TRBJ1-1|TRBV23-1|.|TRBD1
TGCGCCAGCAGTCAGTCAAACAGGGGGCGAAGCACTGAAGCTTTCTTT
CASSQSNRGRSTEAFF
>TRBJ1-5|TRBV7-2|.|.
TGTGCCAGCAGCTTAAATAATCAGCCCCAGCATTTT
CASSLNNQPQHF
>TRBJ2-1|TRBV7-9|.|.
TGTGCCAGCAGCTTCGGACTACTTAGCTCCTACAATGAGCAGTTCTTC
CASSFGLLSSYNEQFF
>TRBJ2-3|TRBV5-4|.|TRBD2
TGTGCCAGCAGCCCCAGGACTAGTCGAAAGGATACGCAGTATTTT
CASSPRTSRKDTQYF
>TRBJ1-5|TRBV6-6|.|.
TGTGCCAGCAGTTCCTCCGCCACTCAGCCCCAGCATTTT
CASSSSATQPQHF
>TRBJ1-5|TRBV2|.|.
TGTGCCAGCAGTGAAAATGCTGCCGGGCAGCCCCAGCATTTT
CASSENAAGQPQHF
>TRBJ2-7|TRBV7-8|.|TRBD1
TGTGCCAGCAGCATGACAGGGGGCGGTAGCTCCTACGAGCAGTACTTC
CASSMTGGGSSYEQYF
>TRBJ2-1|TRBV7-6|few|.
TGTGCCAGCAGCTTAGCTGACAATGAGCAGTTCTTC
CASSLADNEQFF
>TRBJ2-6|TRBV6-4|few|.
TGTGCCAGCAGACCCGACTCTGGGGCCAACGTCCTGACTTTC
CASRPDSGANVLTF
>TRBJ2-7|TRBV28|once|.
TGTGCCAGCAGGGGTCCCGGCTCCTACGAGCAGTACTTC
CASRGPGSYEQYF
>TRBJ2-7|TRBV10-3|.|TRBD2
TGTGCCATCAGTCCTCGTCGGCGGGAGCCCACCTACGAGCAGTACTTC
CAISPRRREPTYEQYF
>TRBJ2-7|TRBV5-5|once|TRBD2
TGTGCCAGCAGTCCTGGGGGAGGGAACGAGCAGTACTTC
CASSPGGGNEQYF
>TRBJ2-5|TRBV4-2|.|TRBD1
TGTGCCAGCAGCCCCGGGACAGGGTTTGAGACCCAGTACTTC
CASSPGTGFETQYF
>TRBJ1-1|TRBV28|once|TRBD1
TGTGCCAGCAGTCGACAGGGAGGGGTAGGGATGAACACTGAAGCTTTCTTT
CASSRQGGVGMNTEAFF
>TRBJ2-7|TRBV7-9|.|.
TGTGCCAGCAGCTCGAGGAGGGACGAGCAGTACTTC
CASSSRRDEQYF
>TRBJ2-1|TRBV19|.|.
TGTGCCAGTAGTAGCGGGTTCAATGAGCAGTTCTTC
CASSSGFNEQFF
>TRBJ2-4|TRBV28|.|TRBD2
TGTGCCAGCAGTTTATGCTTGGCTAGCGGGAGGACCCAGAAAAACATTCAGTACTTC
CASSLCLASGRTQKNIQYF
>TRBJ2-1|TRBV4-2|.|.
TGTGCCAGCAGCCAAGGGGCTTGGTCCAATGAGCAGTTCTTC
CASSQGAWSNEQFF
>TRBJ2-5|TRBV7-9|.|TRBD1
TGTGCCAGCAGCCCAGGGGGAACGAAGACCCAGTACTTC
CASSPGGTKTQYF
>TRBJ1-1|TRBV30|few|.
TGTGCCTGGGGGGACGCTGAAGCTTTCTTT
CAWGDAEAFF
>TRBJ2-7|TRBV2|.|.
TGTGCCAGCCAGGACTTTAGGGACGAGCAGTACTTC
CASQDFRDEQYF
>TRBJ1-2|TRBV28|once|TRBD1
TGTGCCAGCAGTCTCCGACAGGGGTCAAACTATGGCTACACCTTC
CASSLRQGSNYGYTF